The 25 T cell receptor beta chains presented below share a single source sample, sequenced in a study of T-cell memory formation after mild COVID-19. TCRdb itself ran the 5' RACE reads through MiXCR, one entry per CDR3 protein. This sample yields about 400,000 distinct CDR3 sequences, of which more than 20% are seen a single time; around 13% belongs to the top ten. The sample was PBMCs or a T cell subset sorted from them (not recorded which). The source is an adult woman who had mild COVID-19 (a few samples of this study predate the infection). Cell type and time point are not known.

This chain joins TRBV5-5 and TRBJ1-1; TRBD1 is a possible D gene (5 bases). CDR3 length: 13 amino acids. Trimming pared 10 bases from V and 2 bases from J, leaving 15 bases between. CDR1 is SGHKS and CDR2 is YYEKEE in the germline V gene (reference sequence). CDR3 amino acids: CAGSWDVNTEAFF. The CDR3 DNA sequence: TGTGCCGGCTCCTGGGACGTTAACACTGAAGCTTTCTTT.

The chain joins TRBV7-9 to TRBJ2-2; 10 positions match TRBD1. V dropped 10 bases and J dropped 5; count of bases not matched to a gene: 13. CDR3 length: 16 amino acids. CDR1 is SEHNR, CDR2 FQNEAQ, per germline (reference sequence). CDR3 sequence reads: CATCPVTGGTTGELFF. CDR3 in DNA: TGTGCCACCTGCCCCGTGACAGGGGGCACTACCGGGGAGCTGTTTTTT.

The V and J genes are TRBV12-3 or TRBV12-4 and TRBJ1-2; D gene unclear. With 5 bases removed from V and 4 bases from J, the gap between germline ends came to 8 bases. This CDR3 comprises 12 residues. CDR3 region: CASSQNGYGYTF. For the CDR3, the DNA is TGTGCCAGCAGTCAAAACGGCTATGGCTACACCTTC.

V and J are TRBV18 and TRBJ2-7; possible D gene TRBD1, 6 bases. Trimming removed 3 bases from V and 2 bases from J, with 14 bases in between. The length of the CDR3 is 15 residues. Germline V gives CDR1 KGHSH, CDR2 LQKENI. The CDR3 sequence: CASSPDSANTYEQYF. Written as DNA, the CDR3 is TGTGCCAGCTCACCGGACAGCGCCAATACCTACGAGCAGTACTTC.

A few counts support this clonotype. The rearrangement links TRBV12-3 or TRBV12-4 to TRBJ2-7; 15 bases agree with TRBD2. V was clipped by 4 bases and J by 6 bases; unmatched bases: 4. This CDR3 has 15 amino acids. CDR3 sequence (DNA): TGTGCCAGCAGTTCCGGACTAGCGGGAGGGCGCGAGCAGTACTTC. It codes for CASSSGLAGGREQYF.

The V and J genes are TRBV5-5 and TRBJ2-2, with TRBD1 identical over 10 bases. Looked up from germline, CDR1 is SGHKS and CDR2 is YYEKEE (reference sequence). The V segment lost 3 bases and the J segment 4 bases; nucleotides outside the gene matches: 15. This CDR3 is built from 19 residues. The CDR3: CASSWGPGQGLRSTGELFF. CDR3 coding DNA: TGTGCCAGCAGCTGGGGACCGGGACAGGGGTTACGTTCCACCGGGGAGCTGTTTTTT. Using reference TRBV5-5 and TRBJ2-2 for the parts outside the CDR3, the full variable domain is DAGVTQSPTHLIKTRGQQVTLRCSPISGHKSVSWYQQVLGQGPQFIFQYYEKEERGRGNFPDRFSARQFPNYSSELNVNALLLGDSALYLCASSWGPGQGLRSTGELFFGEGSRLTVL.

This clonotype was detected a few times. The CDR3: CASNRVGQGYNEQFF. The CDR3 DNA sequence: TGCGCCAGCAACCGGGTGGGACAGGGATACAATGAGCAGTTCTTC. The chain carries TRBV5-1 and TRBJ2-1; 9 positions agree with TRBD1. This CDR3 region has 15 residues. Germline-derived CDR1 and CDR2 are SGHRS and YFSETQ. With 6 bases clipped from V and 4 bases from J, the junction kept 8 bases outside the gene matches. Filled out from reference TRBV5-1 and TRBJ2-1, the complete variable domain reads KAGVTQTPRYLIKTRGQQVTLSCSPISGHRSVSWYQQTPGQGLQFLFEYFSETQRNKGNFPGRFSGRQFSNSRSEMNVSTLELGDSALYLCASNRVGQGYNEQFFGPGTRLTVL.

The chain couples TRBV3-1 to TRBJ2-6; D remains unclear. In germline, CDR1 is LGHDT, CDR2 YNNKEL (reference sequence). The CDR3 totals 19 residues. V was shortened by 3 bases and J by 0 bases, with 18 bases between the two germline ends. The CDR3 DNA is TGTGCCAGCAGCCAGAAAGGGTGGCAGTCGACCTCTGGGGCCAACGTCCTGACTTTC. This translates into CASSQKGWQSTSGANVLTF. The whole variable domain, filled in from reference TRBV3-1 and TRBJ2-6, reads DTAVSQTPKYLVTQMGNDKSIKCEQNLGHDTMYWYKQDSKKFLKIMFSYNNKELIINETVPNRFSPKSPDKAHLNLHINSLELGDSAVYFCASSQKGWQSTSGANVLTFGAGSRLTVL.

In its sample, this clonotype was seen a few times. The gene calls are TRBV6-5 and TRBJ2-3; 11 bases map to TRBD2. Germline CDR1 MNHEY, CDR2 SVGAGI. Losses at the gene ends were 2 bases for V and 0 bases for J; bases not matched to a gene: 7. This CDR3 spans 18 amino acids. The CDR3 coding sequence is TGTGCCAGCAGTTACCGCGCAACTAGCGGGAGCAGCACAGATACGCAGTATTTT. It encodes CASSYRATSGSSTDTQYF.

This clonotype was seen a few times. This CDR3 reads CASSLLPGGKNEQFF. In DNA form, the CDR3 reads TGTGCCAGCAGCTTGCTTCCAGGGGGCAAAAATGAGCAGTTCTTC. V is TRBV5-5 and J is TRBJ2-1; 8 bases match TRBD1. The junction had 7 bases not matched to a gene; V was cut back by 1 base and J by 7 bases. This CDR3 region has 15 residues. Germline assignment: CDR1 SGHKS and CDR2 YYEKEE (reference sequence).

A few counts support this clonotype. The chain couples TRBV20-1 to TRBJ2-5; 12 positions match TRBD1. The length of the CDR3 is 16 residues. Looked up from germline, CDR1 is DFQATT and CDR2 is SNEGSKA (reference sequence). V gave up 0 bases and J gave up 4 bases; unmatched junction bases: 6. CDR3 nucleotide sequence: TGCAGTGCTAGAGATGTGGGACAGGGGGCTCCAGAGACCCAGTACTTC. Amino acid sequence: CSARDVGQGAPETQYF.

The chain couples TRBV7-9 to TRBJ1-5; D remains unclear. Germline-derived CDR1 and CDR2 are SEHNR and FQNEAQ (reference sequence). The CDR3 is made up of 15 amino acids. The germline V and J ends were trimmed by 1 base and 0 bases, with 7 bases remaining between them. CDR3 coding DNA: TGTGCCAGCAGCTTAGGGTCAACTAGCAATCAGCCCCAGCATTTT. It is translated as CASSLGSTSNQPQHF.

This rearrangement joins TRBV9 to TRBJ2-2, with D perhaps matching TRBD2 (5 bases). The CDR3 totals 13 residues. In germline, CDR1 is SGDLS, CDR2 YYNGEE. V was trimmed by 6 bases and J by 0 bases, leaving 6 bases between them. The CDR3 spells CASNGANTGELFF. CDR3 DNA sequence: TGTGCCAGCAACGGGGCGAACACCGGGGAGCTGTTTTTT.

This clonotype was observed many times. This chain joins TRBV9 and TRBJ2-5; D uncertain. V lost 0 bases, J lost 5 bases, and 11 bases lay in between. Germline V lookup: CDR1 SGDLS, CDR2 YYNGEE. This CDR3 has 14 amino acids. The CDR3 coding sequence is TGTGCCAGCAGCGTAGATAATAGCTTGGAGACCCAGTACTTC. Residues: CASSVDNSLETQYF.

There are a few counts of this clonotype. The CDR3 does not end in the conserved phenylalanine or tryptophan, so this is likely a read error. No DNA is shown, since the ends of the CDR3 on it are uncertain; the CDR3 is the one TCRdb lists. This chain joins TRBV7-9 and TRBJ1-1; TRBD1, the table's D call, lacks a check against the DNA. CDR1 is SEHNR and CDR2 is FQNEAQ in the germline V gene (reference sequence). With termini counted, the CDR3 has 12 amino acids. CDR3 in amino acids: CASSLGPGAMIN.

This clonotype was counted ten times or more. V gene TRBV4-1 combines with J gene TRBJ1-4; possibly TRBD1 for D (5 bases). The CDR3 covers 17 residues. V was trimmed by 3 bases and J by 0 bases, leaving 14 bases between them. Germline V gene lookup returns CDR1 MGHRA and CDR2 YSYEKL. CDR3 nucleotides: TGCGCCAGCAGCCAGGCTCCTCACAGGTCAACTAATGAAAAACTGTTTTTT. Translating gives CASSQAPHRSTNEKLFF.

This clonotype was seen at least ten times. The chain uses TRBV11-2 and TRBJ1-2; no clear D gene. This CDR3 is built from 15 residues. The ends were cut back, 1 base at V and 5 bases at J, with 14 bases in the middle. Germline V gene sequence: CDR1 SGHAT, CDR2 FQNNGV. The CDR3 bases are TGTGCCAGCAGCTTAGTGGAGGACGGCGGGTATGGCTACACCTTC. Protein sequence: CASSLVEDGGYGYTF.

The J gene is TRBJ1-1, the V gene TRBV3-1; D is perhaps TRBD1 (5 bases). The germline CDR1 and CDR2 sequences are LGHDT and YNNKEL (reference sequence). The ends were cut back, 2 bases at V and 3 bases at J, with 10 bases in the middle. The CDR3 totals 14 residues. The CDR3 spells CASSQSGRYTEAFF. In DNA, the CDR3 is TGTGCCAGCAGCCAATCGGGGCGCTACACTGAAGCTTTCTTT. Combining the CDR3 with reference TRBV3-1 and TRBJ1-1 gives the whole variable domain DTAVSQTPKYLVTQMGNDKSIKCEQNLGHDTMYWYKQDSKKFLKIMFSYNNKELIINETVPNRFSPKSPDKAHLNLHINSLELGDSAVYFCASSQSGRYTEAFFGQGTRLTVV.

This chain links TRBV6-5 with TRBJ2-3; a possible D gene is TRBD2 (6 bases). V was cut by 7 bases and J by 1 base, with 12 bases left in between. The CDR3 covers 14 residues. Germline lookup yields CDR1 MNHEY and CDR2 SVGAGI. The CDR3 loop is CASKHGGGTDTQYF. The CDR3 nucleotides read TGTGCCAGCAAGCATGGAGGGGGCACAGATACGCAGTATTTT.

This clonotype was counted only a few times. This chain connects TRBV7-8 to TRBJ2-3; 10 bases align to TRBD2. Losses at the gene ends were 5 bases for V and 4 bases for J; bases not matched to a gene: 3. Germline assignment: CDR1 SGHVS and CDR2 FQNEAQ. This CDR3 contains 14 residues. This chain's CDR3 is CASSRTSGSDTQYF. In nucleotides, the CDR3 is TGTGCCAGCAGCCGGACTAGCGGATCAGATACGCAGTATTTT.

This clonotype occurred a few times. V gene TRBV20-1 combines with J gene TRBJ2-7; D is unclear. Deletions cut 1 base from V and 3 bases from J, with 13 bases between. This CDR3 has 14 residues. Germline V gives CDR1 DFQATT, CDR2 SNEGSKA (reference sequence). This CDR3 reads CSARVGPPRYEQYF. The CDR3 DNA follows: TGCAGTGCTAGAGTAGGGCCCCCTCGCTACGAGCAGTACTTC.

As concerns this clonotype: The junction departs from the called germline gene at one end, perhaps through a read error. V is TRBV7-7 and J is TRBJ2-1, with 8 bases that match TRBD2. The CDR3 loop spans 15 amino acids. Germline CDR1 and CDR2: SSHAT and FNYEAQ (reference sequence). The CDR3 spells CASSLRSGSGNEQFF. Written as DNA, the CDR3 is TGTGCTAGCAGCTTGAGGAGCGGGAGTGGGAATGAGCAGTTCTTC.

The chain joins TRBV29-1 to TRBJ2-3, with D tentatively TRBD2 (6 bases). Trimming left V 2 bases short and J 3 bases short, with 15 bases between. The CDR3 has 15 amino acids. Germline loops: CDR1 SQVTM, CDR2 ANQGSEA. In DNA, the CDR3 is TGCAGCGTTGAAATCAGGGTTGGGGGGACAGATACGCAGTATTTT. This encodes CSVEIRVGGTDTQYF.

This clonotype was detected only a few times. The J gene is TRBJ2-1, the V gene TRBV11-2; 7 bases align to TRBD2. With 5 bases clipped from V and 8 bases from J, the junction kept 15 bases outside the gene matches. Germline assignment: CDR1 SGHAT and CDR2 FQNNGV. The CDR3 runs to 16 residues. CDR3 sequence (DNA): TGTGCCAGCAGCCAGTACCTAGGCGGGAGTCCTGATGAGCAGTTCTTC. This sequence encodes CASSQYLGGSPDEQFF.

This clonotype was detected only a few times. The chain has TRBV6-6 and TRBJ2-5, with D maybe TRBD2 (5 bases). The CDR3 totals 16 residues. V was cut by 0 bases and J by 6 bases, with 17 bases left in between. CDR1 MNHNY and CDR2 SVGAGI come from the germline V gene (reference sequence). The CDR3 is CASSYSTTTARQTQYF. CDR3 in DNA: TGTGCCAGCAGTTACTCGACTACAACGGCCCGGCAGACCCAGTACTTC.